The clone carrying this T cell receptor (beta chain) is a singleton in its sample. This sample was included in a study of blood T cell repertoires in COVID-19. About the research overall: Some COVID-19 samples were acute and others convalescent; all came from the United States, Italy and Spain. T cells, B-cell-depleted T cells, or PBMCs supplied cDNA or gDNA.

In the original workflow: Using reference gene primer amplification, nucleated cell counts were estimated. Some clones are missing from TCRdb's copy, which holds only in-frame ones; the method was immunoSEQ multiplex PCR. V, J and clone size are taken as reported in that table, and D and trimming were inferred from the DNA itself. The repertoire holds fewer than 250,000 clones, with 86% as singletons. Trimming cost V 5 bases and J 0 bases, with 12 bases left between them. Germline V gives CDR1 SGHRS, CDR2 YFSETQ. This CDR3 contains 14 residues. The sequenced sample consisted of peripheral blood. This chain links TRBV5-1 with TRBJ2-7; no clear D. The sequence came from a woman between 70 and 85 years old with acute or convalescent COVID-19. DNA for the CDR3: TGCGCCAGCAGGATAGTAGCAAACTCCTACGAGCAGTACTTC. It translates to CASRIVANSYEQYF.